A selection of T cell receptor beta chains follows, all from one sample in a study of blood T cells in healthy people across ages. TCRdb redid the calling of the 5' RACE reads with MiXCR, one entry per CDR3 protein. The data hold 920,000 or so distinct CDR3 sequences, with more than 35% observed a single time. Sequenced: blood. The receptors come from a woman aged 55-70 years in good health. CDR3s include the opening cysteine and the closing phenylalanine or tryptophan. D genes are given only for firm matches. Rows may omit the clone size; those that give it use once, few, many or a size class.

j_gene: TRBJ2-5; v_gene: TRBV27; abundance: .; d_gene: .; CDR3aa: CACSSRQYNEQYF; CDR3nt: TGTGCCTGCAGTTCAAGACAGTACAATGAGCAGTACTTC
j_gene: TRBJ2-1; v_gene: TRBV20-1; abundance: .; d_gene: .; CDR3aa: CSARYRGPGDEQFF; CDR3nt: TGCAGTGCTAGGTACCGGGGGCCTGGGGATGAGCAGTTCTTC
j_gene: TRBJ2-1; v_gene: TRBV7-8; abundance: .; d_gene: .; CDR3aa: CASRNGSFNEQFF; CDR3nt: TGTGCCAGCAGAAACGGGTCTTTCAATGAGCAGTTCTTC
j_gene: TRBJ2-1; v_gene: TRBV7-2; abundance: few; d_gene: TRBD2; CDR3aa: CASSPTAGGLDEQFF; CDR3nt: TGTGCCAGCAGCCCAACAGCGGGAGGGTTAGATGAGCAGTTCTTC
j_gene: TRBJ1-5; v_gene: TRBV12-3/TRBV12-4; abundance: .; d_gene: .; CDR3aa: CASSLGSAYSNQPQHF; CDR3nt: TGTGCCAGCAGTTTAGGGTCAGCTTATAGCAATCAGCCCCAGCATTTT
j_gene: TRBJ2-3; v_gene: TRBV12-3/TRBV12-4; abundance: .; d_gene: TRBD2; CDR3aa: CASSSAGLAGVGTQYF; CDR3nt: TGTGCCAGCAGTTCAGCGGGACTAGCGGGTGTAGGTACGCAGTATTTT
j_gene: TRBJ2-7; v_gene: TRBV11-1; abundance: .; d_gene: .; CDR3aa: CASSFNRVSEQYF; CDR3nt: TGTGCCAGCAGCTTTAACAGGGTCAGCGAGCAGTACTTC
j_gene: TRBJ2-1; v_gene: TRBV2; abundance: few; d_gene: TRBD2; CDR3aa: CASNVGGRGNEQFF; CDR3nt: TGTGCCAGCAACGTTGGCGGGAGAGGCAATGAGCAGTTCTTC
j_gene: TRBJ2-3; v_gene: TRBV20-1; abundance: .; d_gene: .; CDR3aa: CSAPNGGFTDTQYF; CDR3nt: TGCAGTGCCCCAAACGGGGGTTTCACAGATACGCAGTATTTT
j_gene: TRBJ2-1; v_gene: TRBV6-5; abundance: .; d_gene: TRBD1; CDR3aa: CASSYSGTGGDEQFF; CDR3nt: TGTGCCAGCAGTTACTCCGGGACAGGGGGGGATGAGCAGTTCTTC
j_gene: TRBJ2-2; v_gene: TRBV3-1; abundance: .; d_gene: .; CDR3aa: CASSPGQVYTGELFF; CDR3nt: TGTGCCAGCAGCCCAGGCCAGGTTTACACCGGGGAGCTGTTTTTT
j_gene: TRBJ2-7; v_gene: TRBV27; abundance: few; d_gene: .; CDR3aa: CASAARGNYEQYF; CDR3nt: TGTGCCAGCGCGGCCAGGGGTAACTACGAGCAGTACTTC
j_gene: TRBJ2-6; v_gene: TRBV6-5; abundance: many; d_gene: .; CDR3aa: CASSSVLLPSGSRANVLTF; CDR3nt: TGTGCCAGCAGTTCGGTACTCTTGCCGTCAGGGTCCCGGGCCAACGTCCTGACTTTC
j_gene: TRBJ2-7; v_gene: TRBV21-1; abundance: .; d_gene: .; CDR3aa: CASSKEGTGQPFPPYEQYF; CDR3nt: TGTGCCAGCAGCAAAGAGGGGACGGGCCAGCCTTTTCCACCCTACGAGCAGTACTTC
j_gene: TRBJ2-7; v_gene: TRBV7-9; abundance: .; d_gene: .; CDR3aa: CASSLFPPGSNSYEQYF; CDR3nt: TGTGCCAGCAGCTTATTCCCCCCCGGCAGCAACTCCTACGAGCAGTACTTC
j_gene: TRBJ1-5; v_gene: TRBV7-2; abundance: once; d_gene: .; CDR3aa: CASSLIQGRINQPQHF; CDR3nt: TGTGCCAGCAGCTTAATCCAGGGACGGATTAATCAGCCCCAGCATTTT
j_gene: TRBJ2-7; v_gene: TRBV29-1; abundance: .; d_gene: TRBD2; CDR3aa: CSVPGAGPSYEQYF; CDR3nt: TGCAGCGTGCCTGGAGCGGGACCCTCCTACGAGCAGTACTTC